The 28 T cell receptor beta chains listed next were all sequenced from one sample in a study of cytomegalovirus exposure and HLA in healthy donors. The PCR ran on 60 Vbeta and 13 Jbeta primers. Measured with immunoSEQ multiplex PCR; TCRdb has only the in-frame clones, and not every one. This sample has around 120,000 clones, with about four fifths found just once. Sequencing input: PBMCs. The receptor set was obtained from a woman in her fifties or sixties in good health and CMV-seropositive.

The chain couples TRBV10-3 to TRBJ2-1; TRBD2 matches at 8 bases. The germline CDR1 and CDR2 sequences are ENHRY and SYGVKD. V shed 0 bases and J 9 bases; nucleotides not matched to a gene: 7. The CDR3 is 15 residues long. This chain's CDR3 is CAISESGLAGGEQFF. The CDR3 DNA reads as TGTGCCATCAGTGAGTCTGGGCTAGCGGGCGGTGAGCAGTTCTTC.

This clone turned up a few times. Other DNA sequences in the sample encode the same CDR3. The rearrangement links TRBV7-2 to TRBJ2-7; TRBD2 matches 10 bases. The germline CDR1 and CDR2 sequences are SGHTA and FQGNSA. The CDR3 has 14 amino acids. V lost 3 bases to trimming and J lost 3 bases; unmatched junction nucleotides: 2. The CDR3 is CASSFTSGDYEQYF. In nucleotides, the CDR3 is TGTGCCAGCAGCTTCACTAGCGGGGACTACGAGCAGTACTTC.

V and J are TRBV30 and TRBJ2-3; a weak D match, TRBD1 (5 bases). This CDR3 has 15 amino acids. Per the germline V gene, CDR1 is GTSNPN and CDR2 is SVGIG (reference sequence). The germline V and J ends were trimmed by 0 bases and 1 base, with 11 bases remaining between them. This CDR3 is CAWSVRVGGTDTQYF. Written as DNA, the CDR3 is TGTGCCTGGAGTGTACGGGTAGGGGGCACAGATACGCAGTATTTT.

The chain uses TRBV5-1 and TRBJ2-5; 7 bases align to TRBD1. From germline, CDR1 is SGHRS and CDR2 YFSETQ. Trimming took 6 bases from V and 3 from J; bases not matched to a gene: 8. This CDR3 spans 14 amino acids. The CDR3 spells CASTKGGGEETQYF. CDR3 coding DNA: TGCGCCAGCACGAAAGGGGGCGGTGAAGAGACCCAGTACTTC.

The chain recombines TRBV19 with TRBJ2-5; TRBD2 aligns across 11 bases. Germline values: CDR1 LNHDA, CDR2 SQIVND (reference sequence). With V trimmed by 7 bases and J by 5 bases, 3 bases remained unmatched. The CDR3 runs to 13 residues. For the CDR3, the DNA is TGTGCCAGTACCGGGACTAGCGGTGAGACCCAGTACTTC. Amino acid sequence: CASTGTSGETQYF.

The chain recombines TRBV6-6 with TRBJ2-5, with 7 positions matching TRBD1. J was trimmed by 2 bases and V by 5 bases; bases with no gene match: 11. This CDR3 region has 16 residues. Germline loops: CDR1 MNHNY, CDR2 SVGAGI (reference sequence). In DNA form, the CDR3 reads TGTGCCAGCAGTCAGTTGACAGGGTCGTTGCAAGAGACCCAGTACTTC. Amino acids: CASSQLTGSLQETQYF.

V usage is TRBV6-1 and J usage is TRBJ2-5; 8 bases are shared with TRBD1. Per the germline V gene, CDR1 is MNHNS and CDR2 is SASEGT. Trimming removed 6 bases from V and 5 bases from J; junction bases left unmatched: 11. The CDR3 covers 15 residues. The CDR3 DNA sequence: TGTGCCAGCAGCGGACAGGGAAGATGGAGGGAGACCCAGTACTTC. Translating it yields CASSGQGRWRETQYF.

The J gene is TRBJ1-2, the V gene TRBV2, with D hard to call. Germline values: CDR1 SNHLY, CDR2 FYNNEI. V lost 1 base to trimming and J lost 12 bases, with 15 bases between them. This CDR3 region has 13 residues. CDR3 in amino acids: CASSEGLGRVHTF. The CDR3 DNA sequence: TGTGCCAGCAGTGAAGGTCTAGGGAGGGTTCACACCTTC.

This clone has only one observation. The rearrangement links TRBV5-4 to TRBJ2-5; possible D gene TRBD1, 6 bases. The ends were cut back, 1 base at V and 4 bases at J, with 17 bases in the middle. CDR1 is SGHNT, CDR2 YYREEE, per germline (reference sequence). The CDR3 is made up of 16 amino acids. For the CDR3, the DNA is TGTGCCAGCAGCTTGTTTGGCAGGGGCGGTGGAGAGACCCAGTACTTC. Amino acids: CASSLFGRGGGETQYF.

V and J are TRBV29-1 and TRBJ2-5, with TRBD1 matching 10 bases. The V and J ends lost 6 bases and 4 bases, in that order; junction bases with no gene match: 8. CDR3 length: 14 amino acids. CDR1 and CDR2 (germline): SQVTM, ANQGSEA. The CDR3 DNA follows: TGCAGCGTGCTGCGACGGGACAGGGGAGAGACCCAGTACTTC. Its protein product is CSVLRRDRGETQYF.

The rearrangement uses TRBV4-1 and TRBJ2-5, with a tentative D call TRBD2 (6 bases). The V gene lost 2 bases and the J gene lost 5 bases, with 12 bases spanning the gap. CDR1 is MGHRA and CDR2 is YSYEKL in the germline V gene. This CDR3 spans 14 amino acids. Written as DNA, the CDR3 is TGCGCCAGCAGCCAAACTAGCATCTCTGAGACCCAGTACTTC. Protein sequence: CASSQTSISETQYF.

This clone was detected a few times. CDR3 residues: CASSYSLAGGPGELFF. CDR3 sequence (DNA): TGTGCCAGCAGTTATTCTTTGGCGGGAGGGCCCGGGGAGCTGTTTTTT. This chain links TRBV6-6 with TRBJ2-2; TRBD2 aligns across 9 bases. The CDR3 sequence is 16 residues long. Germline values: CDR1 MNHNY, CDR2 SVGAGI (reference sequence). J lost 6 bases, V lost 3 bases, and 8 bases had no gene match.

The chain couples TRBV6-6 to TRBJ1-5; 12 bases map to TRBD1. The CDR3 contains 14 residues. CDR1 is MNHNY, CDR2 SVGAGI, per germline (reference sequence). V shed 5 bases and J 12 bases; nucleotides not matched to a gene: 8. The CDR3 loop is CASSGGQGARVQHF. CDR3 sequence (DNA): TGTGCCAGCAGTGGGGGACAGGGGGCCCGGGTCCAGCATTTT.

CDR3 DNA sequence: TGTGCCTGGAGTGCGACAGGGCCAGGCGGCTACACCTTC. Protein product: CAWSATGPGGYTF. This chain links TRBV30 with TRBJ1-2, with TRBD1 identical over 7 bases. This CDR3 has 13 amino acids. Germline V CDR1 and CDR2: GTSNPN, SVGIG (reference sequence). J lost 8 bases, V lost 1 base, and 7 bases had no gene match.

The chain uses TRBV11-1 and TRBJ2-5; D remains unclear. This CDR3 spans 13 amino acids. Between the trimmed V and J ends, which lost 5 bases and 4 bases, there was a span of 11 bases. Germline lookup yields CDR1 SGHAT and CDR2 FQDESV (reference sequence). The CDR3 protein is CASSLVGSETQYF. The CDR3 DNA reads as TGTGCCAGCAGCCTAGTCGGGTCAGAGACCCAGTACTTC. The full variable domain, in which reference TRBV11-1 and TRBJ2-5 provide the parts outside the CDR3, is EAEVAQSPRYKITEKSQAVAFWCDPISGHATLYWYRQILGQGPELLVQFQDESVVDDSQLPKDRFSAERLKGVDSTLKIQPAELGDSAMYLCASSLVGSETQYFGPGTRLLVL.

J is TRBJ1-1 and V is TRBV29-1; 7 bases map to TRBD1. CDR3 length equals 13 residues. CDR1 is SQVTM, CDR2 ANQGSEA, per germline. The V gene end was trimmed by 7 bases and the J gene end by 1 base; junction bases not matched to a gene: 6. Written as DNA, the CDR3 is TGCAGCGGGGCAGGGGGAAGGAACACTGAAGCTTTCTTT. It encodes CSGAGGRNTEAFF. The whole variable domain, remainder taken from reference TRBV29-1 and TRBJ1-1, is SAVISQKPSRDICQRGTSLTIQCQVDSQVTMMFWYRQQPGQSLTLIATANQGSEATYESGFVIDKFPISRPNLTFSTLTVSNMSPEDSSIYLCSGAGGRNTEAFFGQGTRLTVV.

The chain recombines TRBV6-5 with TRBJ1-1; 7 positions match TRBD1. With V trimmed by 6 bases and J by 3 bases, 7 bases remained unmatched. Germline loops: CDR1 MNHEY, CDR2 SVGAGI. The CDR3 runs to 14 residues. CDR3 protein: CASRGQGGYTEAFF. The CDR3, as DNA: TGTGCCAGCAGGGGCCAAGGGGGCTACACTGAAGCTTTCTTT.

Notes on this clone: This same CDR3 is encoded by further DNA sequences in the sample. The CDR3: CASSQTHGGNYGYTF. The CDR3 region has the DNA TGCGCCAGCAGCCAAACTCACGGGGGGAACTATGGCTACACCTTC. V gene TRBV4-1 combines with J gene TRBJ1-2, with D perhaps TRBD1 (5 bases). Trimming took 2 bases from V and 2 from J, leaving 12 bases between them. This CDR3 is 15 amino acids long. Germline V lookup: CDR1 MGHRA, CDR2 YSYEKL.

The J gene is TRBJ2-1, the V gene TRBV7-9; D perhaps matches TRBD2 (6 bases). Germline V gene data show CDR1 as SEHNR and CDR2 as FQNEAQ (reference sequence). Trimming stripped 2 bases from V and 7 bases from J, with 15 bases between. The CDR3 has 15 amino acids. The CDR3 sequence is CASSLMRLGINEQFF. CDR3 DNA: TGTGCCAGCAGCTTAATGCGACTAGGTATAAATGAGCAGTTCTTC.

V usage is TRBV4-2 and J usage is TRBJ2-1; 10 bases map to TRBD2. Germline trimming cut 4 bases from V and 9 bases from J; bases unmatched to any gene: 6. Germline V CDR1 and CDR2: LGHNA, YNFKEQ. The CDR3 runs to 14 residues. The CDR3 DNA is TGTGCCAGCAGCCCGCTAGCGGGAGTAAGTGAGCAGTTCTTC. Protein sequence: CASSPLAGVSEQFF.

The chain uses TRBV19 and TRBJ2-1; TRBD2 aligns across 7 bases. Germline CDR1 is LNHDA and CDR2 is SQIVND (reference sequence). This CDR3 has 15 residues. V lost 5 bases and J lost 4; bases outside the gene matches: 8. DNA for the CDR3: TGTGCCAGTAGTGTGGCTAGCGGACCGTACAATGAGCAGTTCTTC. Its protein is CASSVASGPYNEQFF.

CDR3 nucleotides: TGCGCCAGCAGCGCCGGGACAGGGTCCAATCAGCCCCAGCATTTT. Protein sequence: CASSAGTGSNQPQHF. The chain carries TRBV5-1 and TRBJ1-5, with TRBD1 matching over 9 bases. This CDR3 is 15 amino acids long. CDR1 is SGHRS and CDR2 is YFSETQ in the germline V gene. V was clipped by 4 bases and J by 3 bases; unmatched bases: 5.

The V gene is TRBV20-1, the J gene TRBJ2-3, with 8 bases lining up with TRBD1. Trimming cost V 6 bases and J 4 bases; bases outside gene matches: 0. The germline gives CDR1 DFQATT, CDR2 SNEGSKA (reference sequence). The CDR3 contains 11 residues. The CDR3 sequence: CSARGPDTQYF. DNA of the CDR3: TGCAGTGCCAGGGGGCCAGATACGCAGTATTTT.

This chain links TRBV29-1 with TRBJ1-1; tentative D call: TRBD1 (5 bases). The germline V gene has CDR1 SQVTM and CDR2 ANQGSEA. Trimming pared 3 bases from V and 4 bases from J, leaving 15 bases between. This CDR3 spans 14 amino acids. The CDR3 protein is CSVESRRGSTEAFF. In DNA form, the CDR3 reads TGCAGCGTTGAGAGCCGGCGGGGCTCCACTGAAGCTTTCTTT.

This clone has just one count. The chain is built from TRBV6-1 and TRBJ2-5; 10 bases agree with TRBD2. Trimming at V came to 6 bases and at J to 5 bases, leaving 6 bases not matched to a gene. This CDR3 comprises 14 residues. Germline V gives CDR1 MNHNS, CDR2 SASEGT. The CDR3 DNA reads as TGTGCCAGCAGCGGGAGCGGGAGGGGGGAGACCCAGTACTTC. This encodes CASSGSGRGETQYF.

This chain connects TRBV11-3 to TRBJ2-2, with D possibly matching TRBD1 (6 bases). V lost 5 bases and J 5 bases, leaving 12 bases between the germline ends. Germline V CDR1 and CDR2: SGHNT, YENEEA. This CDR3 is built from 14 residues. The CDR3 bases are TGTGCCAGCAGCGGGACGAGGGGGACCGGGGAGCTGTTTTTT. Amino acid sequence: CASSGTRGTGELFF. The entire variable domain, with the rest obtained from reference TRBV11-3 and TRBJ2-2, is as follows: EAGVVQSPRYKIIEKKQPVAFWCNPISGHNTLYWYLQNLGQGPELLIRYENEEAVDDSQLPKDRFSAERLKGVDSTLKIQPAELGDSAVYLCASSGTRGTGELFFGEGSRLTVL.

The V gene is TRBV7-9, the J gene TRBJ1-1, with a tentative D call TRBD1 (6 bases). The V and J ends lost 4 bases and 4 bases respectively, with 10 bases between them. CDR1 SEHNR and CDR2 FQNEAQ come from the germline V gene (reference sequence). The CDR3 extends over 13 amino acids. The CDR3 DNA is TGTGCCAGCAGCTCTTCAGGGGTCACTGAAGCTTTCTTT. Its translation: CASSSSGVTEAFF.

The sample holds a few counts of this clone. The CDR3 DNA sequence: TGTGCCGGAGGGCAGGGAAACAATGAGCAGTTCTTC. Protein product: CAGGQGNNEQFF. The V and J genes are TRBV10-3 and TRBJ2-1, with D perhaps matching TRBD2 (6 bases). Germline V CDR1 and CDR2: ENHRY, SYGVKD. Trimming stripped 11 bases from V and 5 bases from J, with 13 bases between. The CDR3 is made up of 12 amino acids.